What follows are 21 T cell receptor beta chains derived from one specimen sequenced in a study of shared clonotypes between healthy human individuals. The table came from immunoSEQ multiplex PCR; TCRdb's copy has only in-frame clones and leaves some out. The sample yields 1.4 million to 1.5 million clones, roughly 96% seen once. The sequenced sample consisted of naive CD4+ T cells sorted from blood. Subset given: CD45RA+ positively selected. All receptors come from a man aged 25 to 40 in good health.

The chain uses TRBV5-4 and TRBJ2-1; TRBD2 matches 12 bases. The CDR3 is 18 amino acids. CDR1 and CDR2 (germline): SGHNT, YYREEE (reference sequence). V lost 3 bases to trimming and J lost 1 base; unmatched junction nucleotides: 8. CDR3 in DNA: TGTGCCAGCAGCTCGTTGACTAGCGGGAGTCAATCCTACAATGAGCAGTTCTTC. This translates into CASSSLTSGSQSYNEQFF.

This sequence joins TRBV7-6 and TRBJ2-1, with 7 bases matching TRBD2. Germline V gene sequence: CDR1 SGHVS, CDR2 FNYEAQ. Trimming cost V 1 base and J 6 bases; bases outside gene matches: 9. The CDR3 is 16 residues long. CDR3 sequence: CASSLGGSPGINEQFF. The CDR3 DNA is TGTGCCAGCAGCTTAGGCGGGAGTCCAGGCATCAATGAGCAGTTCTTC.

J is TRBJ1-1 and V is TRBV30, with a tentative D call TRBD1 (5 bases). This CDR3 contains 13 residues. V lost 8 bases to trimming and J lost 0 bases, with 13 bases between them. Germline V CDR1 and CDR2: GTSNPN, SVGIG (reference sequence). The CDR3 coding sequence is TGTGCCGGTAACAGAGGGGTGAACACTGAAGCTTTCTTT. Amino acid sequence: CAGNRGVNTEAFF.

The J gene is TRBJ2-1, the V gene TRBV5-4; possibly TRBD1 for D (5 bases). The CDR3 has 15 residues. V was pared by 0 bases and J by 2 bases, with 9 bases between. In germline, CDR1 is SGHNT, CDR2 YYREEE (reference sequence). CDR3 amino acids: CASSLVAGTYNEQFF. The DNA of the CDR3 is TGTGCCAGCAGCTTGGTGGCAGGGACCTACAATGAGCAGTTCTTC.

The rearrangement uses TRBV27 and TRBJ2-7, with TRBD2 identical over 10 bases. Trimming took 3 bases from V and 3 from J; bases not matched to a gene: 5. CDR1 and CDR2 from the germline V gene are MNHEY and SMNVEV (reference sequence). The CDR3 loop spans 15 amino acids. The DNA of the CDR3 is TGTGCCAGCAGTTTGGGTCTAGCGGGAGTCTACGAGCAGTACTTC. It specifies CASSLGLAGVYEQYF.

For the CDR3, the DNA is TGTGCCAGCAGGAGGGGCGGCTTGGAGACCCAGTACTTC. Protein sequence: CASRRGGLETQYF. The chain has TRBV25-1 and TRBJ2-5; the D gene could be TRBD1 or TRBD2 (5 bases each). Trimming stripped 6 bases from V and 5 bases from J, with 13 bases between. Germline V gene data show CDR1 as MGHDK and CDR2 as SYGVNS. The CDR3 contains 13 residues. The entire variable domain, with the rest obtained from reference TRBV25-1 and TRBJ2-5, is as follows: EADIYQTPRYLVIGTGKKITLECSQTMGHDKMYWYQQDPGMELHLIHYSYGVNSTEKGDLSSESTVSRIRTEHFPLTLESARPSHTSQYLCASRRGGLETQYFGPGTRLLVL.

As concerns this clone: Compared with germline, one end of the junction differs, possibly owing to a read error. The chain carries TRBV2 and TRBJ2-5; perhaps TRBD2 as D (5 bases). In germline, CDR1 is SNHLY, CDR2 FYNNEI. The CDR3 is made up of 10 amino acids. The CDR3 here is CASRAVVRNF. The CDR3 DNA reads as TGTGCCAGCAGAGCGGTGGTACGAAACTTC.

The CDR3, as DNA: TGCGCCAGCAGCCAAGTGGCAGGCATTAATGAAAAACTGTTTTTT. Translated: CASSQVAGINEKLFF. The chain carries TRBV4-1 and TRBJ1-4; D gene ambiguous. CDR1 and CDR2 from the germline V gene are MGHRA and YSYEKL. The ends were cut back, 1 base at V and 4 bases at J, with 10 bases in the middle. This CDR3 has 15 amino acids.

The chain employs TRBV5-1 and TRBJ2-3; D assignment may be TRBD1 or TRBD2 (5 bases each). The CDR3 runs to 14 residues. With 4 bases removed from V and 1 base from J, the gap between germline ends came to 10 bases. CDR1 SGHRS and CDR2 YFSETQ come from the germline V gene. The CDR3 region is CASSRDLGTDTQYF. DNA for the CDR3: TGCGCCAGCAGCCGGGACCTTGGCACAGATACGCAGTATTTT. The whole variable domain, remainder taken from reference TRBV5-1 and TRBJ2-3, is KAGVTQTPRYLIKTRGQQVTLSCSPISGHRSVSWYQQTPGQGLQFLFEYFSETQRNKGNFPGRFSGRQFSNSRSEMNVSTLELGDSALYLCASSRDLGTDTQYFGPGTRLTVL.

In its sample, this clone was seen once. The J gene is TRBJ2-7, the V gene TRBV5-1, with D perhaps matching TRBD1 (5 bases). The CDR3 runs to 14 residues. Germline CDR1 is SGHRS and CDR2 is YFSETQ. V dropped 3 bases and J dropped 0 bases, with 10 bases sitting between them. The CDR3 here is CASSSGAISYEQYF. CDR3 sequence (DNA): TGCGCCAGCAGCTCTGGGGCCATCTCCTACGAGCAGTACTTC.

The J gene is TRBJ2-2, the V gene TRBV19; D may be TRBD2 (6 bases). CDR3 length: 19 residues. Trimming removed 4 bases at V and 2 bases at J, with 23 bases between. The germline CDR1 and CDR2 sequences are LNHDA and SQIVND (reference sequence). This CDR3 reads CASSTTSLGAGQNTGELFF. DNA for the CDR3: TGTGCCAGTAGTACCACTTCCCTCGGGGCGGGGCAAAACACCGGGGAGCTGTTTTTT.

This clone came up once. The V and J genes are TRBV11-3 and TRBJ2-2, with 7 positions matching TRBD1. The CDR3 is made up of 15 amino acids. Germline CDR1 and CDR2: SGHNT and YENEEA. V lost 5 bases to trimming and J lost 4 bases; unmatched junction nucleotides: 7. The CDR3 is CASSQTGVTTGELFF. For the CDR3, the DNA is TGTGCCAGCAGCCAAACAGGGGTTACCACCGGGGAGCTGTTTTTT.

V is TRBV7-2 and J is TRBJ2-1, with D possibly TRBD2 on 6 matching bases. The germline V gene encodes CDR1 SGHTA and CDR2 FQGNSA. The CDR3 has 16 residues. The V and J ends lost 5 bases and 4 bases respectively, with 18 bases between them. The CDR3 DNA reads as TGTGCCAGCAGCCTCTCGAGTAGCGGAGGTTACAATGAGCAGTTCTTC. It codes for CASSLSSSGGYNEQFF.

This clone is a singleton in its sample. Relative to the germline gene, one junction end is altered; a read error may explain this. The rearrangement links TRBV5-1 to TRBJ2-1, with no clear D. Per the germline V gene, CDR1 is SGHRS and CDR2 is YFSETQ. This CDR3 is 16 amino acids long. The CDR3 loop is CASRLAVGRSYNEQFF. The CDR3 DNA reads as TGCGCCAGCAGATTGGCCGTGGGCCGGTCATACAATGAGCAGTTCTTC.

As for this clone: Other nucleotide sequences in the sample specify the same CDR3. The genes are TRBV25-1 and TRBJ2-7; D may be TRBD1 or TRBD2 (5 bases each). The germline CDR1 and CDR2 sequences are MGHDK and SYGVNS. The length of the CDR3 is 12 residues. The V gene lost 6 bases and the J gene lost 3 bases, with 9 bases spanning the gap. The DNA of the CDR3 is TGTGCCAGCAGCCGGGACGGCTACGAGCAGTACTTC. Amino acids: CASSRDGYEQYF.

The chain is built from TRBV21-1 and TRBJ2-7; whether TRBD1, the table's D call, matches the DNA was not checked. TRBV21-1 is a listed pseudogene. CDR3 length equals 17 residues. CDR3 residues: CASSKQPGQGISYEQYF. The DNA of the CDR3 is TGTGCCAGCAGCAAACAACCGGGACAGGGAATCTCCTACGAGCAGTACTTC.

This clone has just one count. The chain joins TRBV28 to TRBJ2-7; tentatively, D is TRBD2 (6 bases). V was cut by 5 bases and J by 0 bases, with 17 bases left in between. Germline-derived CDR1 and CDR2 are MDHEN and SYDVKM. CDR3 size: 16 residues. DNA for the CDR3: TGTGCCAGCAGTGGGATGGGCCGGGGACTCTCCTACGAGCAGTACTTC. As protein: CASSGMGRGLSYEQYF.

The chain joins TRBV21-1 to TRBJ2-3. TRBV21-1 is flagged as a pseudogene. The CDR3 totals 12 residues. The CDR3 nucleotides read TGTGCCAGTTTGAGGGGTACAGATACGCAGTATTTT. Amino acid sequence: CASLRGTDTQYF.

The V call is TRBV7-8, the J call TRBJ1-5; 7 positions match TRBD1. J lost 7 bases, V lost 4 bases, and 16 bases had no gene match. CDR3 length: 17 amino acids. Germline V lookup: CDR1 SGHVS, CDR2 FQNEAQ. The CDR3 coding sequence is TGTGCCAGCAGCTCCAGACAGGGACTAGGTGTGCGACAGCCCCAGCATTTT. Protein product: CASSSRQGLGVRQPQHF.

Note on this clone: The same CDR3 can be traced to other DNA sequences in this sample. V gene TRBV9 combines with J gene TRBJ2-7; D not resolved. V dropped 2 bases and J dropped 1 base, with 10 bases sitting between them. The CDR3 is 14 residues long. Germline V lookup: CDR1 SGDLS, CDR2 YYNGEE. CDR3 region: CASSVGAESYEQYF. Here the CDR3 DNA reads TGTGCCAGCAGCGTTGGAGCTGAATCCTACGAGCAGTACTTC.

This chain connects TRBV5-1 to TRBJ2-3; D not certain. CDR3 length equals 14 residues. Trimming took off 3 bases at V and 4 bases at J, with 12 bases between the two ends. The germline CDR1 and CDR2 sequences are SGHRS and YFSETQ. DNA of the CDR3: TGCGCCAGCAGCTCGATGGGCTGGGCAGATACGCAGTATTTT. Translation gives CASSSMGWADTQYF. The variable domain in full, completed from reference TRBV5-1 and TRBJ2-3, reads KAGVTQTPRYLIKTRGQQVTLSCSPISGHRSVSWYQQTPGQGLQFLFEYFSETQRNKGNFPGRFSGRQFSNSRSEMNVSTLELGDSALYLCASSSMGWADTQYFGPGTRLTVL.